These 25 T cell receptor beta chains share one sample of origin, sequenced in a study of blood T cells in healthy people across ages. Then a second PCR, running roughly 7 to 11 cycles, was carried out with a sample-barcoded 5' primer and a J-beta primer mix. From the 5' RACE reads, TCRdb called clonotypes with MiXCR, one entry per CDR3 protein. The sample contains around 1.5 million distinct CDR3 sequences, roughly 32% of which appear only once. Sequenced: blood. These receptors all come from a woman in her 30s in good health.

Ten or more counts support this clonotype. V gene TRBV20-1 combines with J gene TRBJ1-5; D is undetermined. There are 12 residues in the CDR3. Trimming took off 3 bases at V and 0 bases at J, with 3 bases between the two ends. The V gene's germline CDR1 is DFQATT and CDR2 SNEGSKA (reference sequence). CDR3 sequence reads: CSASDSNQPQHF. DNA of the CDR3: TGCAGTGCTAGCGATAGCAATCAGCCCCAGCATTTT.

The gene calls are TRBV5-1 and TRBJ1-2; 7 bases line up with TRBD1. The CDR3 consists of 13 residues. V shed 7 bases and J 3 bases; nucleotides not matched to a gene: 6. In germline, CDR1 is SGHRS, CDR2 YFSETQ. CDR3 amino acids: CASGDTGDYGYTF. The CDR3 bases are TGCGCCAGCGGAGATACAGGGGACTATGGCTACACCTTC.

This clonotype was seen a handful of times. This sequence joins TRBV20-1 and TRBJ2-1, with 7 bases identical to TRBD2. CDR3 length: 16 residues. Germline CDR1 reads DFQATT; CDR2 reads SNEGSKA (reference sequence). The junction had 12 bases not matched to a gene; V was cut back by 3 bases and J by 4 bases. For the CDR3, the DNA is TGCAGTGCTAGGAGCAGGTTCCCAGCGGGATACAATGAGCAGTTCTTC. This codes for CSARSRFPAGYNEQFF.

The rearrangement joins TRBV5-6 to TRBJ2-1, with 12 bases that match TRBD2. Trimming cost V 1 base and J 8 bases; bases outside gene matches: 16. This CDR3 has 19 amino acids. The germline gives CDR1 SGHDT, CDR2 YYEEEE. The CDR3 here is CASSLRQFLAGGPSDEQFF. The CDR3 nucleotides read TGTGCCAGCAGCTTGAGACAGTTCCTAGCGGGAGGGCCGTCGGATGAGCAGTTCTTC.

This clonotype was detected a few times. The rearrangement uses TRBV11-2 and TRBJ2-1, with D maybe TRBD2 (5 bases). This CDR3 has 18 residues. Trimming cost V 5 bases and J 0 bases, with 20 bases left between them. Germline loops: CDR1 SGHAT, CDR2 FQNNGV. Here the CDR3 reads CASSVGPQAASSYNEQFF. Here the CDR3 DNA reads TGTGCCAGCAGCGTAGGGCCCCAAGCGGCCAGCTCCTACAATGAGCAGTTCTTC.

In regard to this clonotype: At one of its ends the junction is not consistent with the germline gene, which may arise from a read error. The chain uses TRBV7-9 and TRBJ2-3; TRBD2 agrees at 7 bases. The CDR3 spans 16 residues. Germline assignment: CDR1 SEHNR and CDR2 FQNEAQ (reference sequence). In nucleotides, the CDR3 is TGTGCCAGCAGCCCCCCTGGTTCGGGAGGCACAGGTACGCAGTATTTT. Protein product: CASSPPGSGGTGTQYF.

The chain uses TRBV30 and TRBJ2-7; weak D call: TRBD2 (7 bases). CDR1 and CDR2 (germline): GTSNPN, SVGIG (reference sequence). V shed 3 bases and J shed 3 bases, with 21 bases lying between them. The CDR3 has 16 amino acids. CDR3 region: CAWRTKGGAVRYEQYF. The CDR3, as DNA: TGTGCCTGGAGGACCAAGGGGGGGGCGGTCCGCTACGAGCAGTACTTC.

This clonotype was seen a handful of times. The chain couples TRBV20-1 to TRBJ2-3, with D possibly matching TRBD2 (6 bases). Trimming removed 3 bases at V and 4 bases at J, with 8 bases between. Germline V gene lookup returns CDR1 DFQATT and CDR2 SNEGSKA (reference sequence). The CDR3 is 12 residues long. The CDR3 region has the DNA TGCAGTGCTAGGGAGGGGTCAGATACGCAGTATTTT. It specifies CSAREGSDTQYF.

The chain recombines TRBV27 with TRBJ1-4; D ambiguous. Per germline, CDR1 MNHEY and CDR2 SMNVEV (reference sequence). V was shortened by 6 bases and J by 8 bases, with 13 bases between the two germline ends. The CDR3 consists of 13 residues. The CDR3, as DNA: TGTGCCAGCAGGGATTTTTCGGCCGAAAAACTGTTTTTT. It encodes CASRDFSAEKLFF.

V usage is TRBV12-3 or TRBV12-4 and J usage is TRBJ2-7, with D possibly being TRBD2 (5 bases). V was cut by 2 bases and J by 4 bases, with 21 bases left in between. The CDR3 consists of 17 residues. In nucleotides, the CDR3 is TGTGCCAGCAGTTTATCCCATAGTTCGAAGAGGGTTTACGAGCAGTACTTC. Its translation: CASSLSHSSKRVYEQYF.

The chain combines TRBV5-1 with TRBJ1-1, with D possibly being TRBD1 (5 bases). This CDR3 comprises 15 residues. V gave up 1 base and J gave up 4 bases, with 14 bases separating them. Germline-derived CDR1 and CDR2 are SGHRS and YFSETQ. The CDR3 loop is CASSLNRGGSTEAFF. The DNA for the CDR3 is TGCGCCAGCAGCTTGAATCGGGGGGGGTCCACTGAAGCTTTCTTT.

V gene TRBV6-1 combines with J gene TRBJ2-1; 10 bases fit TRBD1. Germline V gives CDR1 MNHNS, CDR2 SASEGT. Trimming took 10 bases from V and 7 from J; bases not matched to a gene: 10. The length of the CDR3 is 14 residues. The CDR3 nucleotides read TGTGCCACCCTGAAGGGACAGGGGTGGAATGAGCAGTTCTTC. Translating gives CATLKGQGWNEQFF.

The sample holds a few counts of this clonotype. The gene calls are TRBV14 and TRBJ2-3; 9 bases line up with TRBD2. This CDR3 spans 13 amino acids. V dropped 4 bases and J dropped 10; count of bases not matched to a gene: 6. From germline, CDR1 is SGHDN and CDR2 FVKESK. The chain's CDR3 is CASSPGLAMAQYF. DNA for the CDR3: TGTGCCAGCAGCCCGGGACTAGCTATGGCGCAGTATTTT.

The rearrangement links TRBV20-1 to TRBJ2-5; 9 positions match TRBD1. The J call may be mistaken, given a closer DNA end match to TRBJ2-7. Germline V gene lookup returns CDR1 DFQATT and CDR2 SNEGSKA (reference sequence). CDR3 size: 15 residues. The CDR3 here is CSAGRFGQGNPEQYF. The CDR3 region has the DNA TGCAGTGCTGGAAGGTTTGGACAGGGGAACCCCGAGCAGTACTTC.

The chain combines TRBV18 with TRBJ1-2; possibly TRBD1 for D (6 bases). Germline CDR1 and CDR2: KGHSH and LQKENI. The CDR3 sequence is 15 residues long. V shed 3 bases and J shed 2 bases, with 13 bases lying between them. In DNA, the CDR3 is TGTGCCAGCTCACCTACACAGGGACTGAACTATGGCTACACCTTC. Translation: CASSPTQGLNYGYTF.

This clonotype was picked up a small number of times. This chain connects TRBV20-1 to TRBJ2-7; tentative D call: TRBD1 (5 bases). CDR3 length equals 12 residues. Germline lookup yields CDR1 DFQATT and CDR2 SNEGSKA (reference sequence). The germline V and J ends were trimmed by 6 bases and 8 bases, with 17 bases remaining between them. The CDR3 bases are TGCAGTGCCGAAAAGGATGGGGCGAAGCAGTACTTC. It yields the protein CSAEKDGAKQYF.

The chain has TRBV15 and TRBJ2-1; TRBD1 aligns across 7 bases. The J segment lost 7 bases and the V segment lost 3 bases, leaving 6 bases of the junction unmatched. The CDR3 spans 14 residues. Germline V CDR1 and CDR2: LNHNV, YYDKDF (reference sequence). CDR3: CATSRDRQRNEQFF. In DNA, the CDR3 is TGTGCCACCAGCAGGGACAGGCAAAGGAATGAGCAGTTCTTC.

This chain connects TRBV5-1 to TRBJ2-7; no clear D. The V and J ends lost 3 bases and 4 bases respectively, with 17 bases between them. Per the germline V gene, CDR1 is SGHRS and CDR2 is YFSETQ. The CDR3 covers 15 residues. The CDR3 protein is CASSSPGSVSYEQYF. CDR3 DNA sequence: TGCGCCAGCAGCTCGCCGGGTTCAGTCTCGTACGAGCAGTACTTC.

This clonotype has a single count. One base away lies a much larger clone, so this may be a sequencing read error. The J gene is TRBJ2-7, the V gene TRBV9, with D unresolved. Germline CDR1 is SGDLS and CDR2 is YYNGEE. CDR3 length: 14 amino acids. The CDR3 coding sequence is TGTGCCAGCAGCGTAGACGGTATCTCCTACGGGCAGTACTTC. Its translation is CASSVDGISYGQYF.

The V and J genes are TRBV5-1 and TRBJ2-5; TRBD1 is a possible D gene (6 bases). V lost 3 bases and J lost 11, with 20 bases in between. The CDR3 has 14 residues. Per the germline V gene, CDR1 is SGHRS and CDR2 is YFSETQ. CDR3 in amino acids: CASSWDIGAYGQYF. In DNA, the CDR3 is TGCGCCAGCAGCTGGGACATAGGAGCCTACGGGCAGTACTTC.

The chain couples TRBV6-5 to TRBJ2-5; D perhaps matches TRBD1 (5 bases). Germline-derived CDR1 and CDR2 are MNHEY and SVGAGI. The CDR3 contains 16 residues. V was shortened by 5 bases and J by 3 bases, with 19 bases between the two germline ends. The CDR3 sequence: CASSRLSYRTEETQYF. For the CDR3, the DNA is TGTGCCAGCAGTCGCCTTTCTTACAGGACCGAAGAGACCCAGTACTTC.

V usage is TRBV3-1 and J usage is TRBJ2-1, with a possible D match to TRBD1 (6 bases). Germline CDR1 is LGHDT and CDR2 is YNNKEL (reference sequence). V lost 7 bases and J lost 8, with 15 bases in between. The CDR3 is 13 amino acids. The CDR3 nucleotides are TGTGCCAGCAAGGACAGTATGATCGATGAGCAGTTCTTC. Its protein product is CASKDSMIDEQFF.

The V gene is TRBV30, the J gene TRBJ2-1, with TRBD2 as a possible D gene (5 bases). Germline assignment: CDR1 GTSNPN and CDR2 SVGIG (reference sequence). V was pared by 0 bases and J by 0 bases, with 27 bases between. The CDR3 length is 21 residues. The CDR3 nucleotides are TGTGCCTGGAGTGTACTCAGAAATGGACTCCCCCCCTTGAGCTCCTACAATGAGCAGTTCTTC. Amino acids: CAWSVLRNGLPPLSSYNEQFF. Looking up the rest from reference TRBV30 and TRBJ2-1 gives the full variable domain: SQTIHQWPATLVQPVGSPLSLECTVEGTSNPNLYWYRQAAGRGLQLLFYSVGIGQISSEVPQNLSASRPQDRQFILSSKKLLLSDSGFYLCAWSVLRNGLPPLSSYNEQFFGPGTRLTVL.

This clonotype was detected a few times. The J gene is TRBJ1-6, the V gene TRBV27, with a possible D match to TRBD1 (5 bases). Germline assignment: CDR1 MNHEY and CDR2 SMNVEV (reference sequence). V shed 2 bases and J shed 0 bases, with 11 bases lying between them. The CDR3 has 17 amino acids. DNA of the CDR3: TGTGCCAGCAGTTTAAAGGGGCCCAGCTCCTATAATTCACCCCTCCACTTT. Its protein is CASSLKGPSSYNSPLHF.

This clonotype was detected only a few times. The gene calls are TRBV4-2 and TRBJ2-7; the D is unclear. The ends were cut back, 3 bases at V and 0 bases at J, with 21 bases in the middle. Germline CDR1 and CDR2: LGHNA and YNFKEQ. The CDR3 loop spans 18 amino acids. CDR3 residues: CASSQDRQTPLSSYEQYF. CDR3 nucleotide sequence: TGTGCCAGCAGCCAGGACCGCCAAACGCCCCTGAGCTCCTACGAGCAGTACTTC.